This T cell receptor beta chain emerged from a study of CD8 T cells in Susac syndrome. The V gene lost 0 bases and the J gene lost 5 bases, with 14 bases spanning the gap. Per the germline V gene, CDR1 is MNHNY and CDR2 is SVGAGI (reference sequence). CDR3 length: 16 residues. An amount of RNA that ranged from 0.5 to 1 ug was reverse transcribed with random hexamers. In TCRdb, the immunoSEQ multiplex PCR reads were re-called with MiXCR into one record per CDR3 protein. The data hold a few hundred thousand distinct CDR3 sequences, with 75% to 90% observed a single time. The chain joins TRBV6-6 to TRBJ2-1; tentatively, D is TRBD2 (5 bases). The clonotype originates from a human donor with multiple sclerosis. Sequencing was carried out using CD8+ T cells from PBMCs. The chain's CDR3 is CASSYSLGLANNEQFF. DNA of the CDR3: TGTGCCAGCAGTTACTCCCTTGGACTCGCCAACAATGAGCAGTTCTTC.